Listed below are T cell receptor beta chains from one sample, sequenced in a study of T cells after yellow fever vaccination. TCRdb re-called the 5' RACE reads with MiXCR, one entry per CDR3 protein. The sample carries 300,000 to 350,000 distinct CDR3 sequences, approximately 4% recorded once. Sample: PBMCs, taken 5 days after the yellow fever booster vaccination. The source of these receptors is a man between 18 and 29 years old who received the YFV17D yellow fever vaccine. Both conserved end residues are part of each CDR3. A D gene is named only where the DNA matches it firmly.

TRBD1	TRBV30	TRBJ2-5	CAWEDPGGRKETQYF
.	TRBV7-8	TRBJ1-5	CASSLGADLNQPQHF
TRBD2	TRBV15	TRBJ2-3	CATSTRRGDTDTQYF
TRBD2	TRBV5-5	TRBJ2-1	CASSLSGGGSYNEQFF
.	TRBV14	TRBJ2-5	CASSQGIGRMETQYF
.	TRBV7-9	TRBJ1-1	CASSLALSITTEAFF
TRBD1	TRBV6-5	TRBJ2-7	CASSYWGQGVYEQYF
TRBD1	TRBV6-5	TRBJ1-1	CASSYVGGGSTEAFF
.	TRBV6-5	TRBJ1-5	CASSYKEDQPQHF
.	TRBV7-9	TRBJ1-5	CASSLAGGGPQHF
.	TRBV10-3	TRBJ2-2	CAISDRGSAGELFF
TRBD2	TRBV5-1	TRBJ2-1	CASSALAGGPNNEQFF
.	TRBV7-2	TRBJ1-1	CASGPQVNTEAFF
TRBD2	TRBV28	TRBJ2-5	CASSSGGAGGWRETQYF
TRBD2	TRBV29-1	TRBJ2-1	CSVEDRSGGNEQFF
.	TRBV7-9	TRBJ2-7	CASSLRDTHYEQYF
.	TRBV7-6	TRBJ2-7	CASSSTRGKGPYEQYF
TRBD1	TRBV4-2	TRBJ2-3	CASSQRGTAQITQYF
TRBD1	TRBV12-3/TRBV12-4	TRBJ1-5	CASSRQGGPQHF
.	TRBV20-1	TRBJ1-5	CSARDLGGNQPQHF
.	TRBV5-5	TRBJ2-5	CASRTPQETQYF
.	TRBV11-2	TRBJ2-2	CASRSRVGGELFF
.	TRBV7-8	TRBJ1-2	CASSQQGYYGYTF
TRBD2	TRBV7-2	TRBJ2-5	CASSSYGTSGNQETQYF
.	TRBV6-2/TRBV6-3	TRBJ1-5	CASSYLAGGSNQPQHF
TRBD2	TRBV5-1	TRBJ2-2	CASNNRTSFPGELFF